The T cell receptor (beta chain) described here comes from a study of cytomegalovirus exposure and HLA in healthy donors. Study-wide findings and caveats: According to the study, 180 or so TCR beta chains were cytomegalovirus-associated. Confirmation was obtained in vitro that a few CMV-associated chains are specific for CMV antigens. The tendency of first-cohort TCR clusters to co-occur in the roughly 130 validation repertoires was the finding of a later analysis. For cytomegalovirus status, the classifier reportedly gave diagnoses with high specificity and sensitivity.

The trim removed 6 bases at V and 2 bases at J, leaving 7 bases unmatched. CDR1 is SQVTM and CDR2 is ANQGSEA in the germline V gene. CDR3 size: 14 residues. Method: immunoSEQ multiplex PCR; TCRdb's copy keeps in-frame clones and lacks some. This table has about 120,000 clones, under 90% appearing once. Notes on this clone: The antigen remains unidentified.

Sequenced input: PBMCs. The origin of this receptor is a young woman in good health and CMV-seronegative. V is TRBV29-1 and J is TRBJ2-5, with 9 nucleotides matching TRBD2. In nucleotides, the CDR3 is TGCAGCGTGAGCGGGGGGTCGTGGCAAGAGACCCAGTACTTC. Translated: CSVSGGSWQETQYF.